This T cell receptor (beta chain) comes out of a study of blood T cell repertoires in COVID-19. Study at large: Both acute and convalescent COVID-19 samples were obtained from the United States, Italy and Spain. Sample material is recorded as cDNA or gDNA derived from T cells, B-cell-depleted T cells, or PBMCs.

Trimming removed 9 bases from V and 8 bases from J; junction bases left unmatched: 8. This CDR3 has 13 amino acids. Germline V gives CDR1 SNHLY, CDR2 FYNNEI. Assay: immunoSEQ multiplex PCR; the TCRdb copy retains only in-frame clones and omits some. The sample includes around 160,000 clones, approximately 80% of them seen just once. Cohort placement rested on clinical history that participants reported themselves. Recovered Cohort 3 donors showed two negative PCRs, clearance, or symptom resolution. This clone was recorded once. The clonotype originates from a man in his forties or fifties who had recovered from COVID-19. The genes are TRBV2 and TRBJ1-2; 11 nucleotides line up with TRBD1. Sample: PBMCs or T cells enriched from blood (not recorded which). CDR3 protein: CARDRGRLEGYTF. In nucleotides, the CDR3 is TGTGCCAGGGACAGGGGGCGCTTGGAAGGCTACACCTTC.